Following are 27 T cell receptor beta chains from one sample sequenced in a study of cytomegalovirus exposure and HLA in healthy donors. The repertoire was sequenced with immunoSEQ multiplex PCR; TCRdb's copy has only in-frame clones and lacks some. The data hold 100,000 to 150,000 clones, with just under 90% observed a single time. Input material: PBMCs. These receptors were taken from a man aged 25 to 40 in good health and CMV-seronegative.

The V call is TRBV11-1, the J call TRBJ2-3; possibly TRBD1 for D (5 bases). V was clipped by 4 bases and J by 0 bases, with 14 bases between them. Germline V gene lookup returns CDR1 SGHAT and CDR2 FQDESV (reference sequence). The CDR3 runs 16 residues. For the CDR3, the DNA is TGTGCCAGCAGCTCGGACACGTTGACTAGCACAGATACGCAGTATTTT. It codes for CASSSDTLTSTDTQYF. The variable domain in full, completed from reference TRBV11-1 and TRBJ2-3, reads EAEVAQSPRYKITEKSQAVAFWCDPISGHATLYWYRQILGQGPELLVQFQDESVVDDSQLPKDRFSAERLKGVDSTLKIQPAELGDSAMYLCASSSDTLTSTDTQYFGPGTRLTVL.

This clone was observed a handful of times. This chain uses TRBV11-2 with TRBJ2-7; perhaps TRBD1 as D (6 bases). In germline, CDR1 is SGHAT, CDR2 FQNNGV. This CDR3 region has 15 residues. V dropped 4 bases and J dropped 2 bases, with 15 bases sitting between them. The CDR3 reads CASSWGTSTTYEQYF. As DNA, the CDR3 is TGTGCCAGCAGCTGGGGGACATCAACAACCTACGAGCAGTACTTC.

The rearrangement joins TRBV29-1 to TRBJ1-2; 7 bases are a match to TRBD1. The V segment lost 7 bases and the J segment 2 bases; nucleotides outside the gene matches: 16. In germline, CDR1 is SQVTM, CDR2 ANQGSEA. The CDR3 sequence is 16 residues long. CDR3 nucleotides: TGCAGCGCCAGAGGCCCCACAGGGGCCTCAAACTATGGCTACACCTTC. Translated: CSARGPTGASNYGYTF.

The chain is built from TRBV5-1 and TRBJ1-6; TRBD1 matches at 7 bases. Germline CDR1 and CDR2: SGHRS and YFSETQ. V shed 4 bases, J shed 7 bases, and the junction held 5 bases outside the gene matches. The length of the CDR3 is 14 residues. DNA of the CDR3: TGCGCCAGCAGCCCGGGACAGCCGAATTCACCCCTCCACTTT. Translated, it gives CASSPGQPNSPLHF.

V usage is TRBV19 and J usage is TRBJ1-2, with D possibly matching TRBD1 (5 bases). Deletions cut 7 bases from V and 0 bases from J, with 21 bases between. This CDR3 is built from 17 residues. The germline CDR1 and CDR2 sequences are LNHDA and SQIVND (reference sequence). CDR3 loop: CASTGAGNAPANYGYTF. The CDR3 nucleotides read TGTGCCAGTACCGGAGCAGGGAACGCACCAGCTAACTATGGCTACACCTTC.

The chain combines TRBV19 with TRBJ1-1; TRBD1 agrees at 8 bases. CDR3 length: 14 residues. Germline-derived CDR1 and CDR2 are LNHDA and SQIVND (reference sequence). J was trimmed by 1 base and V by 7 bases; bases with no gene match: 5. CDR3 in DNA: TGTGCCAGTAATGACAGGGGACCGAACACTGAAGCTTTCTTT. Amino acids: CASNDRGPNTEAFF.

CDR3 bases: TGTGCCAGCACCTCAGTGGGGACAGGGGGCGCAGGCCGCCAAGAGACCCAGTACTTC. Protein: CASTSVGTGGAGRQETQYF. The V gene is TRBV5-6, the J gene TRBJ2-5; 12 bases align to TRBD1. Germline values: CDR1 SGHDT, CDR2 YYEEEE. CDR3 length equals 19 residues. The V and J ends lost 6 bases and 1 base, in that order; junction bases with no gene match: 16.

The gene calls are TRBV13 and TRBJ2-1, with D maybe TRBD2 (6 bases). V was shortened by 0 bases and J by 6 bases, with 12 bases between the two germline ends. CDR3 length: 15 amino acids. CDR1 and CDR2 from the germline V gene are PRHDT and FYEKMQ (reference sequence). The CDR3 coding sequence is TGTGCCAGCAGCTTAGGGCGGGGCCCCTCCAATGAGCAGTTCTTC. This codes for CASSLGRGPSNEQFF.

The chain links TRBV7-2 to TRBJ2-2; TRBD1 matches at 7 bases. CDR1 is SGHTA, CDR2 FQGNSA, per germline. With V trimmed by 7 bases and J by 3 bases, 11 bases remained unmatched. The CDR3 has 16 residues. The CDR3 DNA sequence: TGTGCCAGCACGCCGGGAAGGGGGCTGGACACCGGGGAGCTGTTTTTT. It is translated as CASTPGRGLDTGELFF.

The chain employs TRBV28 and TRBJ2-2; D gene ambiguous. CDR1 and CDR2 from the germline V gene are MDHEN and SYDVKM. Trimming took off 5 bases at V and 1 base at J, with 2 bases between the two ends. The CDR3 runs 12 residues. The chain's CDR3 is CASSQNTGELFF. In nucleotides, the CDR3 is TGTGCCAGCAGTCAGAACACCGGGGAGCTGTTTTTT.

V and J are TRBV7-9 and TRBJ1-2, with unresolved D. The CDR3 length is 14 residues. The germline CDR1 and CDR2 sequences are SEHNR and FQNEAQ (reference sequence). V lost 4 bases and J 4 bases, leaving 13 bases between the germline ends. The CDR3 reads CASSYVVTGYGYTF. The CDR3 nucleotides are TGTGCCAGCAGCTATGTGGTAACCGGCTATGGCTACACCTTC.

The V and J genes are TRBV27 and TRBJ2-2; 7 bases agree with TRBD2. With V trimmed by 6 bases and J by 7 bases, 5 bases remained unmatched. Germline CDR1 MNHEY, CDR2 SMNVEV (reference sequence). The CDR3 has 13 residues. The CDR3 DNA sequence: TGTGCCAGCAGGTCCCGGGGGGTCGGGGAGCTGTTTTTT. It yields the protein CASRSRGVGELFF.

V gene TRBV7-9 combines with J gene TRBJ1-6; D uncertain. The CDR3 runs to 15 residues. CDR1 and CDR2 (germline): SEHNR, FQNEAQ (reference sequence). The V end lost 0 bases, the J end lost 5 bases, and 8 bases lay between the germline ends. The CDR3 nucleotides are TGTGCCAGCAGCTTAGCACAGCCAGATAATTCACCCCTCCACTTT. Its protein is CASSLAQPDNSPLHF.

This clone was found once. CDR3 in DNA: TGTGCCAGCTCACGAGGGACAGGGGGCAATCAGCCCCAGCATTTT. It yields the protein CASSRGTGGNQPQHF. This chain uses TRBV18 with TRBJ1-5; 10 bases align to TRBD1. The CDR3 length is 15 residues. The V segment lost 4 bases and the J segment 2 bases; nucleotides outside the gene matches: 2. From germline, CDR1 is KGHSH and CDR2 LQKENI.

The genes are TRBV10-3 and TRBJ1-3; D is uncertain. V lost 3 bases, J lost 4 bases, and 4 bases lay in between. CDR3 size: 12 residues. Germline CDR1 and CDR2: ENHRY and SYGVKD. DNA of the CDR3: TGTGCCATCAGTGATTCGGGAAACACCATATATTTT. Its protein product is CAISDSGNTIYF.

The chain recombines TRBV6-5 with TRBJ2-7; D gene unclear. With 4 bases removed from V and 1 base from J, the gap between germline ends came to 8 bases. Germline CDR1 MNHEY, CDR2 SVGAGI. This CDR3 contains 13 residues. The CDR3 sequence: CASSSRSSYEQYF. The DNA for the CDR3 is TGTGCCAGCAGTTCCAGAAGTTCCTACGAGCAGTACTTC.

There are a few counts of this clone. The V call is TRBV21-1, the J call TRBJ1-1; the D call of TRBD1 is as the table states it, not checked on the DNA. TRBV21-1 is a listed pseudogene. The CDR3 is 16 amino acids. As DNA, the CDR3 is TGTGCCAGCAGCAAAGTAAGGACAGGGTTGGGCACTGAAGCTTTCTTT. It codes for CASSKVRTGLGTEAFF.

This clone has a handful of counts. The chain combines TRBV10-3 with TRBJ1-5; D call uncertain. CDR3 size: 11 residues. Germline V gene data show CDR1 as ENHRY and CDR2 as SYGVKD. With 3 bases removed from V and 6 bases from J, the gap between germline ends came to 3 bases. The CDR3 region is CAISEAQPQHF. The CDR3 coding sequence is TGTGCCATCAGTGAAGCTCAGCCCCAGCATTTT.

The chain combines TRBV11-3 with TRBJ2-2; a possible D gene is TRBD1 (5 bases). Trimming cost V 8 bases and J 4 bases, with 17 bases left between them. Germline CDR1 SGHNT, CDR2 YENEEA. This CDR3 is 15 amino acids long. DNA for the CDR3: TGTGCCAGCTCCGGTCCCACAGGAGTCACCGGGGAGCTGTTTTTT. Translation: CASSGPTGVTGELFF.

This rearrangement joins TRBV6-6 to TRBJ2-7; D might be TRBD2 (6 bases). CDR1 and CDR2 (germline): MNHNY, SVGAGI (reference sequence). V was clipped by 4 bases and J by 0 bases, with 10 bases between them. The length of the CDR3 is 14 residues. CDR3 DNA sequence: TGTGCCAGCAGTTCGGCGGGGAGCTCCTACGAGCAGTACTTC. Protein: CASSSAGSSYEQYF.

The rearrangement joins TRBV12-5 to TRBJ1-1, with D possibly being TRBD1 (6 bases). The germline V and J ends were trimmed by 1 base and 1 base, with 7 bases remaining between them. CDR1 and CDR2 from the germline V gene are LGHNT and FRNRAP. This CDR3 has 14 residues. This CDR3 is CASGLGTANTEAFF. The CDR3 DNA is TGTGCTAGTGGTTTGGGGACAGCGAACACTGAAGCTTTCTTT.

The genes are TRBV6-1 and TRBJ1-4; unclear D gene. There are 15 residues in the CDR3. V gave up 1 base and J gave up 6 bases, with 12 bases separating them. Germline loops: CDR1 MNHNS, CDR2 SASEGT. CDR3 in DNA: TGTGCCAGCAGTGAAGTGGGAGACGCGGATGAAAAACTGTTTTTT. Translated: CASSEVGDADEKLFF.

V usage is TRBV10-3 and J usage is TRBJ2-7, with a weak D call TRBD2 (5 bases). This CDR3 has 13 residues. Germline CDR1 is ENHRY and CDR2 is SYGVKD. The CDR3 loop is CAPDTGIGYEQYF. The CDR3 nucleotides are TGTGCTCCGGATACGGGGATAGGGTACGAGCAGTACTTC.

The chain joins TRBV10-3 to TRBJ1-5, with 10 positions matching TRBD1. Germline V gene lookup returns CDR1 ENHRY and CDR2 SYGVKD. This CDR3 is 15 amino acids long. V was clipped by 6 bases and J by 4 bases; unmatched bases: 6. For the CDR3, the DNA is TGTGCCATCAGACCGGACAGGGGGAATAATCAGCCCCAGCATTTT. It encodes CAIRPDRGNNQPQHF.

This chain links TRBV7-6 with TRBJ2-1; D is undetermined. Germline assignment: CDR1 SGHVS and CDR2 FNYEAQ. This CDR3 has 17 residues. Trimming removed 1 base from V and 0 bases from J, with 13 bases in between. This chain's CDR3 is CASSLEFPQSSYNEQFF. As DNA, the CDR3 is TGTGCCAGCAGCTTAGAGTTCCCACAGAGCTCCTACAATGAGCAGTTCTTC.

CDR3 DNA sequence: TGTGCCAGCAGCTCAGGGGAAACCTTGGCACCCGGGGAGCTGTTTTTT. It specifies CASSSGETLAPGELFF. This chain joins TRBV7-9 and TRBJ2-2; D is perhaps TRBD1 (6 bases). Trimming took 4 bases from V and 6 from J, leaving 18 bases between them. The length of the CDR3 is 16 residues. Germline values: CDR1 SEHNR, CDR2 FQNEAQ (reference sequence). Together with reference TRBV7-9 and TRBJ2-2, the CDR3 gives the full variable domain: DTGVSQNPRHKITKRGQNVTFRCDPISEHNRLYWYRQTLGQGPEFLTYFQNEAQLEKSRLLSDRFSAERPKGSFSTLEIQRTEQGDSAMYLCASSSGETLAPGELFFGEGSRLTVL.

The chain combines TRBV7-3 with TRBJ1-6; no reliable D call. This CDR3 has 16 residues. Trimming removed 5 bases from V and 0 bases from J, with 11 bases in between. Germline V CDR1 and CDR2: SGHTA, FQGTGA. CDR3 region: CASSAYPSSYNSPLHF. The CDR3 nucleotides are TGTGCCAGCAGCGCCTACCCGAGCTCCTATAATTCACCCCTCCACTTT.